This T cell receptor (beta chain) emerged from a study of regulatory T cells in long-lasting Graves disease (dated by TCRdb to about 2021). As for the study more broadly: Patients with newly diagnosed Graves' disease had been on antithyroid drugs for under 3 months. The study was registered as a clinical trial and conducted in China. Patients with persistent Graves' disease were compared with patients with newly diagnosed Graves' disease using TCR sequencing and RNA sequencing of peripheral blood. TCR sequencing covered 13 persistent and 20 or so newly diagnosed Graves' disease patients, 33 samples in total.

General findings and caveats noted by the study authors: Sequencing and analysis were restricted to the TCR beta chain. Patients with persistent disease shared more public clonotypes (about 2,500) than newly diagnosed patients did (more than 900). Compared with newly diagnosed patients, persistent Graves' disease patients had lower TCR Shannon entropy and fewer highly expanded clones, which suggests clonal expansion. Peripheral blood alone was examined, since thyroid tissue, which constituted the primary lesion, could not be accessed. As a limitation, the authors acknowledged that the small sample size may reduce accuracy. Preferential use of TRBV28, TRBJ1-2 and TRBJ2-5 was observed in persistent disease, whereas TRBV20-1 and TRBJ2-1 were favored in newly diagnosed disease.

Including cysteine and phenylalanine, the CDR3 has 15 amino acids. Left in the record is the CDR3 DNA by itself, 45 bases read in frame from the first base. V has 5 bases trimmed and J has 0 bases trimmed; junction bases matching no gene number 3. The germline V gene (reference sequence) yields SEHNR for CDR1 and FQNEAQ for CDR2. This clonotype was detected only a few times. Its antigen is currently not known. No much larger clone is present one base from it, and per-base qualities are unavailable. Per the publication, the time point label means: newly diagnosed GD, antithyroid drugs for less than 3 months. RNA was extracted from PBMCs in TRIzol for both TCR sequencing and RNA sequencing. The diagnosis of Graves' disease was made according to American Thyroid Association guidelines. Patients were recruited from an endocrinology department in Xi'an, China. From each patient, 7.5 to 10 milliliters of peripheral blood was collected into an EDTA anticoagulant tube. Ficoll Paque Plus density gradient separation was used to isolate PBMCs, and no further T cell sorting was performed. An Agilent 2100 Bioanalyzer and agarose gel were used to check RNA quality, while a NanoDrop 2000 measured RNA concentration.

The library was generated by multiplex PCR. TCRdb shows the sequencer as Illumina HiSeq 4000. CDR3 regions were amplified by Arm-PCR with iRepertoire HTBI primers to construct TCR beta libraries. Before sequencing, the PCR products went through gel purification. Regarding the original processing steps: Gene usage analysis of CDR3 amino acid clonotypes used the approximately 62 TRBV and about 13 TRBJ segments found across samples. COPE and FqMerger were used to merge the filtered high-quality paired reads into contigs. Contigs were aligned with BLAST to IMGT TRBV, TRBD and TRBJ reference genes, and CDR3 was defined per IMGT. Clonotypes above 0.1% frequency were classified as highly expanded clones. Repertoire diversity was measured by Shannon entropy, and V-J evenness by the Gini coefficient. A clonotype found in more than one individual was treated as public. The public sequencing data were trimmed at Q25 with fastp and processed into clonotypes with MiXCR by TCRdb, which kept only in-frame beta chains. Rows merge per CDR3 protein into single entries with the most common DNA and genes. TCRdb assigned the V and J calls; the authors' analysis was not used. The sample yields hundreds of thousands of distinct CDR3 sequences; around a sixth were counted once. The ten biggest clones cover about 20% of the sample.

The sequence is built from TRBV7-9 and TRBJ2-4, with 8 bases in between that match TRBD2. This specimen consisted of peripheral blood mononuclear cells (PBMCs), obtained at new diagnosis, from a patient treated with antithyroid drugs. The sequence came from a female donor with Graves disease. The CDR3 loop reads CASSNGGVAKNIQYF. The nucleotide sequence is TGTGCCAGCAGCAACGGGGGGGTAGCCAAAAACATTCAGTACTTC.